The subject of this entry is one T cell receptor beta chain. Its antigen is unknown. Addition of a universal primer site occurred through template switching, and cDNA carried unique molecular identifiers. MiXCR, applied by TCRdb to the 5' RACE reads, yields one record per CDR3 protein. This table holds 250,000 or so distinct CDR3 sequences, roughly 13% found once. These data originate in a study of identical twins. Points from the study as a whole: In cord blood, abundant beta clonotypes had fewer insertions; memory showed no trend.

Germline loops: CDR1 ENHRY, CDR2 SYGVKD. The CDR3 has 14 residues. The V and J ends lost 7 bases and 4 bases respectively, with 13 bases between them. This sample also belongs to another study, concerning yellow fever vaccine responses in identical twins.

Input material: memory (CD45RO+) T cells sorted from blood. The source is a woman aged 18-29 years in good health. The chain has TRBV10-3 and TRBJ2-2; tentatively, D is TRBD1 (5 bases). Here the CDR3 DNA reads TGTGCCATCAACAGGCTGGGCGTCACCGGGGAGCTGTTTTTT. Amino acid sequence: CAINRLGVTGELFF.